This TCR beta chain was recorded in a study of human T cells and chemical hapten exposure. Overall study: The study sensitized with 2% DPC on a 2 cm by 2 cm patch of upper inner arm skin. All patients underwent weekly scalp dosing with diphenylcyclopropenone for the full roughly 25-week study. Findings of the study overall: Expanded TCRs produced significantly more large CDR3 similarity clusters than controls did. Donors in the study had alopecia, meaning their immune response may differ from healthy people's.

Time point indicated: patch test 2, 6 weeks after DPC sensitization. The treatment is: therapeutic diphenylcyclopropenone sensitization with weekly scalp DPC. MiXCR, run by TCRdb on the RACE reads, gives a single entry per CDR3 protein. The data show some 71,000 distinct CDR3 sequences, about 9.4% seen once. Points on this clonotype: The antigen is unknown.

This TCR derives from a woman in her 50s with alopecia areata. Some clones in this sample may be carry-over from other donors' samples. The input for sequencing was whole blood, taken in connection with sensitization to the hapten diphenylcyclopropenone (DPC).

CDR3 sequence: CASSLLGGMNTEAFF. The CDR3 DNA is TGTGCCAGCAGCCTATTGGGGGGGATGAACACTGAAGCTTTCTTT. This rearrangement joins TRBV27 to TRBJ1-1, with D maybe TRBD1 (5 bases). Trimming pared 6 bases from V and 0 bases from J, leaving 14 bases between. Germline values: CDR1 MNHEY, CDR2 SMNVEV (reference sequence). The CDR3 covers 15 residues.